These 16 T cell receptor beta chains were all obtained from the same sample, sequenced in a study of cytomegalovirus exposure and HLA in healthy donors. It was with 60 Vbeta and 13 Jbeta primers that the PCR ran. Generated by immunoSEQ multiplex PCR, the TCRdb table keeps only in-frame clones and is missing some. Of about 260,000 clones detected, 70% to 90% appear once; the ten largest clones hold 2% to 2.5%. What was sequenced was PBMCs. These receptors all come from a middle-aged woman in good health and CMV-seropositive.

The V call is TRBV4-3, the J call TRBJ2-3; 7 nucleotides align to TRBD2. This CDR3 spans 15 amino acids. Germline loops: CDR1 LGHNA, CDR2 YSLEER. J was trimmed by 8 bases and V by 0 bases; bases with no gene match: 8. Written as DNA, the CDR3 is TGCGCCAGCAGCCAAGATCCGGGGGGAGGGAGTACGCAGTATTTT. It is translated as CASSQDPGGGSTQYF.

This clone showed up just once. The CDR3 DNA reads TGTGCCAGCAGCTTAGGCTCGCGGAGCGGGAGCTCCTACGAGCAGTACTTC. Translation gives CASSLGSRSGSSYEQYF. The chain carries TRBV7-6 and TRBJ2-7; 8 bases line up with TRBD2. The trim removed 1 base at V and 0 bases at J, leaving 8 bases unmatched. The length of the CDR3 is 17 residues. Germline V gene sequence: CDR1 SGHVS, CDR2 FNYEAQ.

The chain combines TRBV7-6 with TRBJ1-3; TRBD1 agrees at 9 bases. Losses at the gene ends were 0 bases for V and 4 bases for J; bases not matched to a gene: 1. The germline CDR1 and CDR2 sequences are SGHVS and FNYEAQ. The CDR3 is 15 residues long. The CDR3 is CASSLAGQGGNTIYF. CDR3 in DNA: TGTGCCAGCAGCTTAGCGGGACAGGGAGGAAACACCATATATTTT.

The chain is built from TRBV29-1 and TRBJ1-5, with TRBD1 identical over 7 bases. V trimming: 1 base; J trimming: 6 bases; junction bases outside the gene matches: 6. The germline gives CDR1 SQVTM, CDR2 ANQGSEA. There are 14 residues in the CDR3. For the CDR3, the DNA is TGCAGCGTTGAAGCGACAGGGAACGGTCAGCCCCAGCATTTT. This encodes CSVEATGNGQPQHF.

The chain carries TRBV5-1 and TRBJ2-7; 15 bases match TRBD2. Germline-derived CDR1 and CDR2 are SGHRS and YFSETQ. Trimming cost V 2 bases and J 1 base; bases outside gene matches: 4. The CDR3 consists of 17 residues. As DNA, the CDR3 is TGCGCCAGCAGCTTAACCGGGACTAGCGGGGGGTCCTACGAGCAGTACTTC. Translation gives CASSLTGTSGGSYEQYF.

This clone appeared a few times. The J gene is TRBJ1-5, the V gene TRBV6-1; D unclear. V dropped 6 bases and J dropped 10 bases, with 13 bases sitting between them. The CDR3 extends over 12 amino acids. Germline CDR1 and CDR2: MNHNS and SASEGT. CDR3 sequence: CASSPVSVPQHF. The CDR3 DNA is TGTGCCAGCAGCCCGGTGTCCGTACCCCAGCATTTT.

This clone appeared a few times. The chain combines TRBV19 with TRBJ1-4; D unresolved. This CDR3 has 16 amino acids. Per the germline V gene, CDR1 is LNHDA and CDR2 is SQIVND (reference sequence). V dropped 6 bases and J dropped 0 bases, with 14 bases sitting between them. CDR3 sequence reads: CASRDIPGATNEKLFF. CDR3 DNA: TGTGCCAGTAGGGATATTCCGGGTGCAACTAATGAAAAACTGTTTTTT.

The chain's CDR3 is CASSYSEGGRREKLFF. The CDR3 nucleotides read TGTGCCAGCAGTTACTCAGAAGGGGGCCGGAGAGAAAAACTGTTTTTT. J is TRBJ1-4 and V is TRBV6-5; 7 positions agree with TRBD1. Losses at the gene ends were 0 bases for V and 8 bases for J; bases not matched to a gene: 9. Germline CDR1 and CDR2: MNHEY and SVGAGI. CDR3 length: 16 residues.

Details on this clone: One end of the junction is discordant with germline, which a read error may explain. CDR3 residues: CASSPDTPGQGNSQYF. As DNA, the CDR3 is TGCGCCAGCAGCCCGGATACCCCGGGACAGGGGAACAGTCAGTACTTC. This sequence joins TRBV5-1 and TRBJ2-4, with 10 bases aligning to TRBD1. Germline V gene sequence: CDR1 SGHRS, CDR2 YFSETQ. This CDR3 has 16 amino acids.

The chain links TRBV27 to TRBJ1-1, with 8 positions matching TRBD1. CDR3 length: 14 residues. V lost 6 bases, J lost 5 bases, and 8 bases stayed unmatched. The germline CDR1 and CDR2 sequences are MNHEY and SMNVEV (reference sequence). This CDR3 is CASSFSGTGTEAFF. CDR3 DNA sequence: TGTGCCAGCAGCTTCTCCGGGACAGGTACTGAAGCTTTCTTT.

This clone was counted a few times. The chain couples TRBV7-2 to TRBJ2-3; 10 bases map to TRBD2. This CDR3 spans 16 amino acids. V lost 2 bases to trimming and J lost 1 base; unmatched junction nucleotides: 3. Germline loops: CDR1 SGHTA, CDR2 FQGNSA. This CDR3 is CASSLTLAGRTDTQYF. The CDR3 nucleotides read TGTGCCAGCAGCTTAACACTAGCGGGGCGCACAGATACGCAGTATTTT.

V gene TRBV19 combines with J gene TRBJ1-1, with 11 bases that match TRBD1. With V trimmed by 4 bases and J by 3 bases, 13 bases remained unmatched. The CDR3 is 18 amino acids. Germline CDR1 reads LNHDA; CDR2 reads SQIVND (reference sequence). The CDR3 nucleotides read TGTGCCAGTAGTACACGAGGACAGGGGGCGCGGTTTGACACTGAAGCTTTCTTT. This codes for CASSTRGQGARFDTEAFF.

V is TRBV19 and J is TRBJ2-6; the match to TRBD1 covers 7 bases. The CDR3 has 14 amino acids. CDR1 and CDR2 from the germline V gene are LNHDA and SQIVND (reference sequence). Trimming cost V 8 bases and J 4 bases; bases outside gene matches: 5. CDR3 sequence reads: CASSRGLGANVLTF. Here the CDR3 DNA reads TGTGCCAGTTCGAGGGGGCTGGGGGCCAACGTCCTGACTTTC.

This clone showed up just a few times. The identical CDR3 is also encoded by other nucleotide sequences in the sample. CDR3 sequence (DNA): TGTGCCAGCTCACCAGGAACTAGCGGGAGATACAATGAGCAGTTCTTC. The encoded protein is CASSPGTSGRYNEQFF. The rearrangement uses TRBV18 and TRBJ2-1; 11 bases are shared with TRBD2. With V trimmed by 2 bases and J by 4 bases, 4 bases remained unmatched. CDR1 and CDR2 (germline): KGHSH, LQKENI. The CDR3 length is 16 residues. Supplemented by reference TRBV18 and TRBJ2-1, the full variable domain reads NAGVMQNPRHLVRRRGQEARLRCSPMKGHSHVYWYRQLPEEGLKFMVYLQKENIIDESGMPKERFSAEFPKEGPSILRIQQVVRGDSAAYFCASSPGTSGRYNEQFFGPGTRLTVL.

The chain recombines TRBV30 with TRBJ2-1; the D is unclear. CDR1 GTSNPN and CDR2 SVGIG come from the germline V gene (reference sequence). Trimming removed 3 bases from V and 4 bases from J, with 10 bases in between. The CDR3 spans 13 residues. The CDR3 DNA follows: TGTGCCTGGAGCCCCGAGGCTTACAATGAGCAGTTCTTC. The encoded protein is CAWSPEAYNEQFF.

Here the CDR3 reads CSVDEGGTGELFF. CDR3 DNA sequence: TGCAGCGTTGATGAGGGGGGGACCGGGGAGCTGTTTTTT. The rearrangement links TRBV29-1 to TRBJ2-2, with D possibly TRBD2 on 7 matching bases. CDR1 is SQVTM, CDR2 ANQGSEA, per germline. The length of the CDR3 is 13 residues. V lost 3 bases and J 5 bases, leaving 10 bases between the germline ends.